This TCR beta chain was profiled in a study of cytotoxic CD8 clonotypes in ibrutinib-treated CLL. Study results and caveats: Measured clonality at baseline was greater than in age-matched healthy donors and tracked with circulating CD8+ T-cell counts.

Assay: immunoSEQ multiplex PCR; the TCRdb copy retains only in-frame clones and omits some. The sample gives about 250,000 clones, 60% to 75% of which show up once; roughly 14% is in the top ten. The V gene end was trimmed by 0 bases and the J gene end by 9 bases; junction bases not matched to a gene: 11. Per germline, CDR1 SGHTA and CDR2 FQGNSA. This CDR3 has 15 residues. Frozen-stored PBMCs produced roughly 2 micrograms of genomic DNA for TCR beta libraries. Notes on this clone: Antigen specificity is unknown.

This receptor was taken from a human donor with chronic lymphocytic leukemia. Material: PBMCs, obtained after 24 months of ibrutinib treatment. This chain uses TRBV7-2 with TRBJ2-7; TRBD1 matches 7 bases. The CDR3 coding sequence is TGTGCCAGCAGCTTAGCGCTTCCAGGGGGACCTTCGCAGTACTTC. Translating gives CASSLALPGGPSQYF.